These 22 T cell receptor beta chains came from one sample sequenced in a study of blood T cell repertoires in COVID-19. The assay was immunoSEQ multiplex PCR, and TCRdb's table has in-frame clones only and misses some. Among hundreds of thousands of clones listed, 80% to 90% were seen once. The sequenced sample was PBMCs or T cells enriched from blood (not recorded which). The receptors originated from a man aged 40-55 years who had recovered from COVID-19.

This clone showed up just once. The rearrangement uses TRBV12-3 or TRBV12-4 and TRBJ1-4, with 7 bases that match TRBD1. The CDR3 covers 13 residues. The V and J ends lost 6 bases and 7 bases, in that order; junction bases with no gene match: 5. In nucleotides, the CDR3 is TGTGCCAGCAGCGGAGGACAGGCTGAAAAACTGTTTTTT. Protein sequence: CASSGGQAEKLFF.

This clone was seen a single time. This chain joins TRBV3-1 (or the pseudogene TRBV3-2) and TRBJ2-3, with TRBD2 identical over 8 bases. The germline V gene has CDR1 LGHDT and CDR2 YNNKEL (reference sequence). J gave up 6 bases and V 4 bases, and 12 bases lay outside the gene matches. The CDR3 has 16 residues. The CDR3: CASSPRRAGGGDTQYF. The CDR3 nucleotides are TGTGCCAGCAGCCCCCGTAGGGCGGGGGGCGGGGATACGCAGTATTTT.

The chain recombines TRBV28 with TRBJ2-5; D is unclear. There are 12 residues in the CDR3. Trimming pared 3 bases from V and 1 base from J, leaving 3 bases between. The germline V gene encodes CDR1 MDHEN and CDR2 SYDVKM. For the CDR3, the DNA is TGTGCCAGCAGTTTCCTCCAAGAGACCCAGTACTTC. This translates into CASSFLQETQYF.

This clone was recorded a few times. The gene calls are TRBV7-2 and TRBJ2-7; 11 positions agree with TRBD2. Germline-derived CDR1 and CDR2 are SGHTA and FQGNSA. V trimming: 5 bases; J trimming: 4 bases; junction bases outside the gene matches: 10. The CDR3 covers 16 residues. The CDR3 DNA reads as TGTGCCAGCAGCCCTTCTGGACTAGCGGGTCTTTACGAGCAGTACTTC. Protein product: CASSPSGLAGLYEQYF.

The genes are TRBV5-1 and TRBJ1-1; D is possibly TRBD1 (5 bases). Germline CDR1 SGHRS, CDR2 YFSETQ. This CDR3 comprises 14 residues. V lost 0 bases to trimming and J lost 3 bases, with 9 bases between them. The CDR3 nucleotides are TGCGCCAGCAGCTTGGAGGGGAGGGACACTGAAGCTTTCTTT. Protein sequence: CASSLEGRDTEAFF.

The rearrangement uses TRBV20-1 and TRBJ1-1; D is undetermined. CDR3 size: 11 residues. Germline values: CDR1 DFQATT, CDR2 SNEGSKA (reference sequence). V was trimmed by 0 bases and J by 5 bases, leaving 4 bases between them. The CDR3 is CSARDPTEAFF. The CDR3 region has the DNA TGCAGTGCTAGAGATCCTACTGAAGCTTTCTTT.

The chain carries TRBV5-1 and TRBJ1-2; 7 nucleotides align to TRBD1. Trimming removed 2 bases from V and 6 bases from J; junction bases left unmatched: 7. The CDR3 totals 14 residues. Per germline, CDR1 SGHRS and CDR2 YFSETQ. CDR3 sequence (DNA): TGCGCCAGCAGCTTCTCGGAGGGGGCGGATGGCTACACCTTC. It yields the protein CASSFSEGADGYTF.

The genes are TRBV5-5 and TRBJ1-2; 7 positions agree with TRBD1. The trim removed 3 bases at V and 4 bases at J, leaving 15 bases unmatched. The CDR3 consists of 17 residues. CDR1 is SGHKS, CDR2 YYEKEE, per germline (reference sequence). The chain's CDR3 is CASSSNADRAWGYGYTF. CDR3 bases: TGTGCCAGCAGCTCTAACGCAGACAGGGCCTGGGGCTATGGCTACACCTTC.

The chain recombines TRBV6-4 with TRBJ2-3, with 8 bases aligning to TRBD2. This CDR3 contains 14 residues. Germline assignment: CDR1 MRHNA and CDR2 SNTAGT. V dropped 3 bases and J dropped 5; count of bases not matched to a gene: 4. The CDR3 here is CASSESREGDTQYF. CDR3 nucleotide sequence: TGTGCCAGCAGTGAAAGCCGGGAGGGAGATACGCAGTATTTT.

This clone was found once. This CDR3 reads CAIMSALAGNEQFF. Here the CDR3 DNA reads TGTGCCATCATGAGCGCACTAGCGGGCAATGAGCAGTTCTTC. V is TRBV7-2 and J is TRBJ2-1; TRBD2 matches at 9 bases. The ends lost 10 bases at V and 6 bases at J; junction bases unmatched: 10. This CDR3 region has 14 residues. CDR1 is SGHTA and CDR2 is FQGNSA in the germline V gene.

The rearrangement joins TRBV6-5 to TRBJ2-2; 8 positions agree with TRBD1. Germline-derived CDR1 and CDR2 are MNHEY and SVGAGI. The CDR3 totals 16 residues. The ends lost 2 bases at V and 6 bases at J; junction bases unmatched: 8. The CDR3 reads CASSYAAGGAAGELFF. The CDR3 bases are TGTGCCAGCAGTTACGCGGCAGGGGGCGCGGCCGGGGAGCTGTTTTTT.

The gene calls are TRBV11-2 and TRBJ2-1, with a tentative D call TRBD1 (5 bases). Trimming took 5 bases from V and 8 from J, leaving 13 bases between them. CDR3 length: 13 amino acids. The germline V gene has CDR1 SGHAT and CDR2 FQNNGV. The CDR3, as DNA: TGTGCCAGCAGCCATCCAGGGCCCGATGAGCAGTTCTTC. This translates into CASSHPGPDEQFF. The full variable domain, its missing parts supplied by reference TRBV11-2 and TRBJ2-1, is EAGVAQSPRYKIIEKRQSVAFWCNPISGHATLYWYQQILGQGPKLLIQFQNNGVVDDSQLPKDRFSAERLKGVDSTLKIQPAKLEDSAVYLCASSHPGPDEQFFGPGTRLTVL.

The CDR3 here is CASSPGGLSSYNEQFF. CDR3 nucleotides: TGTGCCAGCAGCCCGGGCGGACTAAGCTCCTACAATGAGCAGTTCTTC. The chain is built from TRBV3-1 (or the pseudogene TRBV3-2) and TRBJ2-1, with D perhaps TRBD2 (6 bases). V lost 4 bases to trimming and J lost 0 bases, with 13 bases between them. Germline V gene sequence: CDR1 LGHDT, CDR2 YNNKEL (reference sequence). The CDR3 is made up of 16 amino acids.

CDR3: CASSRAGTQETQYF. DNA for the CDR3: TGTGCCAGCAGCAGAGCGGGGACACAAGAGACCCAGTACTTC. The chain joins TRBV7-6 to TRBJ2-5; the D gene is possibly TRBD2 (7 bases). Germline CDR1 SGHVS, CDR2 FNYEAQ. V lost 5 bases and J 2 bases, leaving 12 bases between the germline ends. CDR3 size: 14 residues. Full variable domain (remainder filled in from reference TRBV7-6 and TRBJ2-5): GAGVSQSPRYKVTKRGQDVALRCDPISGHVSLYWYRQALGQGPEFLTYFNYEAQQDKSGLPNDRFSAERPEGSISTLTIQRTEQRDSAMYRCASSRAGTQETQYFGPGTRLLVL.

The V call is TRBV9, the J call TRBJ1-6; D is perhaps TRBD1 (6 bases). This CDR3 has 14 residues. Per the germline V gene, CDR1 is SGDLS and CDR2 is YYNGEE. Deletions cut 0 bases from V and 10 bases from J, with 11 bases between. The CDR3 nucleotides read TGTGCCAGCAGCGTAGGGGGGGGCCAATCACCCCTCCACTTT. It translates to CASSVGGGQSPLHF.

About this clone: Germline is not matched at one junction end, which may reflect a read error. This sample includes further DNA sequences coding for the same CDR3. This chain connects TRBV4-1 to TRBJ1-3, with D perhaps matching TRBD1 (5 bases). CDR1 is MGHRA and CDR2 is YSYEKL in the germline V gene. The CDR3 runs to 13 residues. CDR3 coding DNA: TGCGCCAGCAGCCGCGGGGCCGGAAATACCATATATTTT. This codes for CASSRGAGNTIYF.

This chain joins TRBV19 and TRBJ1-1; 7 nucleotides match TRBD1. In germline, CDR1 is LNHDA, CDR2 SQIVND (reference sequence). J lost 4 bases, V lost 7 bases, and 9 bases had no gene match. This CDR3 has 14 amino acids. CDR3 nucleotide sequence: TGTGCCAGTAAGAGACAGGGAGGCCCCACTGAAGCTTTCTTT. Its protein is CASKRQGGPTEAFF.

The rearrangement joins TRBV6-5 to TRBJ1-4; D call uncertain. V dropped 6 bases and J dropped 7 bases, with 12 bases sitting between them. CDR1 and CDR2 (germline): MNHEY, SVGAGI. The CDR3 loop spans 13 amino acids. CDR3 amino acids: CASRLTRSEKLFF. CDR3 nucleotide sequence: TGTGCCAGCAGGTTGACACGTAGTGAAAAACTGTTTTTT.

This clone was seen a handful of times. The rearrangement links TRBV2 to TRBJ2-1; TRBD2 aligns across 9 bases. Germline CDR1 and CDR2: SNHLY and FYNNEI. The V segment lost 2 bases and the J segment 4 bases; nucleotides outside the gene matches: 3. The CDR3 consists of 15 residues. CDR3 coding DNA: TGTGCCAGCAGTGAACTGGCGGGAGGGTACAATGAGCAGTTCTTC. It is translated as CASSELAGGYNEQFF.

V is TRBV4-1 and J is TRBJ1-6; 8 bases are a match to TRBD1. This CDR3 comprises 17 residues. The V gene end was trimmed by 1 base and the J gene end by 7 bases; junction bases not matched to a gene: 9. Germline V CDR1 and CDR2: MGHRA, YSYEKL. CDR3 sequence: CASSQGGQGAKNSPLHF. The CDR3 DNA follows: TGCGCCAGCAGCCAAGGGGGCCAGGGGGCAAAGAATTCACCCCTCCACTTT.

This clone was observed a handful of times. The J gene is TRBJ1-3, the V gene TRBV7-9; D perhaps matches TRBD1 (5 bases). Germline V gene data show CDR1 as SEHNR and CDR2 as FQNEAQ (reference sequence). Trimming removed 3 bases from V and 0 bases from J, with 6 bases in between. The CDR3 consists of 14 residues. As DNA, the CDR3 is TGTGCCAGCAGCTTTACAGGCTCTGGAAACACCATATATTTT. It yields the protein CASSFTGSGNTIYF.

The rearrangement links TRBV27 to TRBJ2-7; TRBD1 matches 9 bases. Trimming cost V 2 bases and J 7 bases; bases outside gene matches: 3. The CDR3 is 13 amino acids. Germline assignment: CDR1 MNHEY and CDR2 SMNVEV (reference sequence). The CDR3 is CASSLGTGKEQYF. In DNA form, the CDR3 reads TGTGCCAGCAGTTTAGGGACAGGGAAAGAGCAGTACTTC.